This T cell receptor (beta chain) came from a study of cytomegalovirus exposure and HLA in healthy donors. The donors were part of the validation cohort, which consisted of over a hundred subjects and was separate from the first cohort of under 750 subjects. This clone appeared a single time. The antigen remains unidentified. Study-wide results and limits: For cytomegalovirus status, the classifier reportedly gave diagnoses with high specificity and sensitivity. Researchers reported that a few CMV-associated chains were confirmed in vitro as CMV antigen-specific. The tendency of first-cohort TCR clusters to co-occur in the roughly 130 validation repertoires was the finding of a later analysis.

The ends lost 1 base at V and 1 base at J; junction bases unmatched: 12. The CDR3 has 18 amino acids. Looked up from germline, CDR1 is MGHDK and CDR2 is SYGVNS. Clones were read by immunoSEQ multiplex PCR, and TCRdb kept only the in-frame ones, dropping some. The top ten clones hold more than 0.85% of a sample with tens of thousands of clones, around nine tenths of them seen once. The sample taken for sequencing was PBMCs. The chain links TRBV25-1 to TRBJ1-1, with 7 bases aligning to TRBD1. This TCR derives from a man between 18 and 29 years old in good health and CMV-seronegative. The CDR3 region has the DNA TGTGCCAGCAGTGAATCCGACAGGGTTCGATCCTCGAACACTGAAGCTTTCTTT. This sequence encodes CASSESDRVRSSNTEAFF.